These 9 T cell receptor beta chains share one sample of origin, sequenced in a study of identical twins. Via MiXCR, TCRdb re-called the 5' RACE reads, giving one row per CDR3 protein. In the table there are 700,000 or so distinct CDR3 sequences, less than 25% of which are singletons. The sample also formed part of further work on T cells expressing NK-cell markers.

Source material: PBMCs. The receptor source for this set is a woman aged 18-29 years in good health.

V is TRBV12-3 or TRBV12-4 and J is TRBJ2-3, with D possibly being TRBD1 (5 bases). V shed 3 bases and J shed 4 bases, with 14 bases lying between them. The CDR3 spans 15 residues. CDR3 nucleotide sequence: TGTGCCAGCAGTTTCAGGGTCTCTGGAGCAGATACGCAGTATTTT. Its protein product is CASSFRVSGADTQYF.

This clonotype was picked up a small number of times. The chain couples TRBV20-1 to TRBJ2-3, with D unresolved. The CDR3 is made up of 11 amino acids. Germline CDR1 reads DFQATT; CDR2 reads SNEGSKA (reference sequence). V lost 6 bases, J lost 1 base, and 5 bases lay in between. The chain's CDR3 is CSAVGTDTQYF. The CDR3 nucleotides are TGCAGTGCCGTCGGCACAGATACGCAGTATTTT.

The V gene is TRBV5-4, the J gene TRBJ2-7, with TRBD2 matching 9 bases. Germline trimming cut 4 bases from V and 6 bases from J; bases unmatched to any gene: 11. Germline V gene data show CDR1 as SGHNT and CDR2 as YYREEE (reference sequence). CDR3 length: 15 residues. CDR3 residues: CASSRTSGHGSEQYF. The CDR3 nucleotides are TGTGCCAGCAGCAGAACTAGCGGGCATGGCAGCGAGCAGTACTTC.

This clonotype has only a few counts. The genes are TRBV7-8 and TRBJ1-6; possibly TRBD1 for D (5 bases). Between the trimmed V and J ends, which lost 3 bases and 13 bases, there was a span of 16 bases. Germline V lookup: CDR1 SGHVS, CDR2 FQNEAQ. This CDR3 spans 14 amino acids. Here the CDR3 DNA reads TGTGCCAGCAGCTTCGACAGTTCCTCGGTTCCCCTCCACTTT. Protein product: CASSFDSSSVPLHF.

This clonotype was counted many times. This chain uses TRBV6-5 with TRBJ2-1; no firm D call. V dropped 7 bases and J dropped 10 bases, with 11 bases sitting between them. The CDR3 has 11 residues. Germline CDR1 reads MNHEY; CDR2 reads SVGAGI. The CDR3 loop reads CASTSGPEQFF. In nucleotides, the CDR3 is TGTGCCAGCACTTCTGGACCGGAGCAGTTCTTC.

The DNA of the CDR3 is TGCGCCAGCAGCCAAGTTACGGGATATCAGCCCCAGCATTTT. Protein product: CASSQVTGYQPQHF. The chain carries TRBV4-3 and TRBJ1-5; D gene uncertain. CDR3 length equals 14 residues. Germline assignment: CDR1 LGHNA and CDR2 YSLEER. Trimming shortened V by 1 base and J by 5 bases, and 9 bases separated the two germline ends.

The J gene is TRBJ2-7, the V gene TRBV20-1; D gene unclear. CDR3 length equals 13 residues. Germline lookup yields CDR1 DFQATT and CDR2 SNEGSKA (reference sequence). V was pared by 3 bases and J by 3 bases, with 12 bases between. The DNA of the CDR3 is TGCAGTGCTAGCCCGTCGGCTTACTACGAGCAGTACTTC. It translates to CSASPSAYYEQYF.

This clonotype was recorded a few times. The chain carries TRBV5-1 and TRBJ1-1; perhaps TRBD1 as D (5 bases). Trimming left V 0 bases short and J 4 bases short, with 16 bases between. Germline CDR1 reads SGHRS; CDR2 reads YFSETQ. This CDR3 has 16 residues. CDR3 DNA sequence: TGCGCCAGCAGCTTGGAGTCCCGGGGGAGGGGCACTGAAGCTTTCTTT. Translation: CASSLESRGRGTEAFF.

This clonotype was observed once. The chain has TRBV7-6 and TRBJ2-5; D is unclear. The germline V gene encodes CDR1 SGHVS and CDR2 FNYEAQ. The CDR3 consists of 13 residues. The V end lost 1 base, the J end lost 6 bases, and 9 bases lay between the germline ends. This chain's CDR3 is CASSLEWMKTQYF. In DNA, the CDR3 is TGTGCCAGCAGCTTAGAATGGATGAAGACCCAGTACTTC.